The 4 T cell receptor beta chains below were found in one sample sequenced in a study of T cells after yellow fever vaccination. TCRdb independently ran MiXCR on the 5' RACE reads; one entry per CDR3 protein. The data show some 300,000 distinct CDR3 sequences, around 8.6% seen once. Sequenced here: CD4+ T cells sorted from PBMCs, sampled 5 days after the yellow fever booster vaccination. Receptors were obtained from a man in his late teens or twenties who received the YFV17D yellow fever vaccine.

This clonotype was counted only a few times. The J gene is TRBJ1-2, the V gene TRBV6-5, with no clear D. The CDR3 runs to 13 residues. V gave up 4 bases and J gave up 4 bases, with 10 bases separating them. The germline gives CDR1 MNHEY, CDR2 SVGAGI. CDR3 sequence reads: CASSSRPSYGYTF. Written as DNA, the CDR3 is TGTGCCAGCAGTTCCCGGCCGTCCTATGGCTACACCTTC.

This clonotype was detected many times. V usage is TRBV12-3 or TRBV12-4 and J usage is TRBJ2-3; D tentatively fits TRBD1 or TRBD2 (6 bases each). This CDR3 is 14 amino acids long. The germline V and J ends were trimmed by 8 bases and 4 bases, with 16 bases remaining between them. The DNA of the CDR3 is TGTGCCAGCCGCCGGGACACGGGAGCAGATACGCAGTATTTT. As protein: CASRRDTGADTQYF.

This clonotype was observed a handful of times. The V gene is TRBV7-9, the J gene TRBJ1-1, with D unclear. This CDR3 is built from 14 residues. V was clipped by 3 bases and J by 1 base, with 9 bases between them. Germline V gives CDR1 SEHNR, CDR2 FQNEAQ (reference sequence). The DNA for the CDR3 is TGTGCCAGCAGCTTTTTTTCGGGGAACACTGAAGCTTTCTTT. It is translated as CASSFFSGNTEAFF.

V usage is TRBV4-3 and J usage is TRBJ2-5; 13 bases are shared with TRBD2. Germline trimming cut 4 bases from V and 2 bases from J; bases unmatched to any gene: 1. Germline assignment: CDR1 LGHNA and CDR2 YSLEER. The CDR3 contains 15 residues. CDR3 nucleotide sequence: TGCGCCAGCAGCCCACTAGCGGGGGGGCAAGAGACCCAGTACTTC. This codes for CASSPLAGGQETQYF.